The 6 T cell receptor beta chains below all came from one sample that was sequenced in a study of PD-1 blockade in classical Hodgkin lymphoma. Data came from immunoSEQ multiplex PCR; TCRdb stores just in-frame clones and leaves some out. The sample shows tens of thousands of clones, over 65% of them seen only once. Following autologous stem cell transplantation, relapse occurred in every patient, and exposure to brentuximab vedotin varied. Sequenced material: peripheral blood mononuclear cells (PBMCs), taken before the second cycle of nivolumab. These receptors were collected from a human donor with classical Hodgkin lymphoma.

The rearrangement joins TRBV7-6 to TRBJ2-5; D call uncertain. The CDR3 runs to 12 residues. V lost 1 base, J lost 2 bases, and 2 bases lay in between. Germline CDR1 SGHVS, CDR2 FNYEAQ. DNA of the CDR3: TGTGCCAGCAGCTTAGGGCAAGAGACCCAGTACTTC. Its protein product is CASSLGQETQYF.

The chain has TRBV27 and TRBJ2-3; the D gene is possibly TRBD2 (6 bases). V was shortened by 1 base and J by 5 bases, with 13 bases between the two germline ends. Germline CDR1 and CDR2: MNHEY and SMNVEV (reference sequence). This CDR3 is 15 amino acids long. The CDR3 DNA sequence: TGTGCCAGCAGTTTATTCCCTAGCGCTGGAGATACGCAGTATTTT. This encodes CASSLFPSAGDTQYF.

This clone was seen only once. The V gene is TRBV6-4, the J gene TRBJ2-2, with 7 bases that match TRBD1. Unmatched junction bases numbered 14, after V lost 7 bases and J lost 6 bases. This CDR3 region has 16 residues. Germline V gene lookup returns CDR1 MRHNA and CDR2 SNTAGT. CDR3 sequence (DNA): TGTGCCAGCAAAATAATAATCTACAGGGGACCCGGGGAGCTGTTTTTT. As protein: CASKIIIYRGPGELFF.

This clone was counted once. V and J are TRBV6-1 and TRBJ1-6; 9 positions agree with TRBD1. The V gene end was trimmed by 1 base and the J gene end by 9 bases; junction bases not matched to a gene: 4. Germline CDR1 reads MNHNS; CDR2 reads SASEGT. This CDR3 spans 15 amino acids. In DNA form, the CDR3 reads TGTGCCAGCAGTGAAGGAGGGACAGGGTCTTCACCCCTCCACTTT. Translation gives CASSEGGTGSSPLHF.

The chain joins TRBV6-1 to TRBJ2-1; D is ambiguous. The V end lost 2 bases, the J end lost 0 bases, and 8 bases lay between the germline ends. There are 15 residues in the CDR3. Per germline, CDR1 MNHNS and CDR2 SASEGT. CDR3 coding DNA: TGTGCCAGCAGTGAACAGCCGAGCTCCTACAATGAGCAGTTCTTC. It yields the protein CASSEQPSSYNEQFF.

This clone appeared a single time. The chain uses TRBV9 and TRBJ2-3; 12 bases match TRBD2. J lost 5 bases, V lost 3 bases, and 4 bases had no gene match. Germline V gene data show CDR1 as SGDLS and CDR2 as YYNGEE. CDR3 size: 15 residues. The CDR3 nucleotides are TGTGCCAGCAGCGAGGCACTAGCGGGGGGAGATACGCAGTATTTT. Translation: CASSEALAGGDTQYF.